Listed below are T cell receptor beta chains from one sample, sequenced in a study of long-term antiretroviral therapy in people with HIV. The repertoire was sequenced with immunoSEQ multiplex PCR; TCRdb's copy has only in-frame clones and lacks some. The sample shows roughly 19,000 clones, over 90% of them seen only once. This specimen was unsorted PBMCs, taken 4.4 years after starting antiretroviral therapy. Every receptor here comes from a woman between 50 and 59 years old with HIV. CDR3s include the opening cysteine and the closing phenylalanine or tryptophan. Fields, in order: J gene, clone size, D gene, V gene, CDR3 protein, CDR3 DNA. D genes are given only for firm matches. Some rows mark clone size as missing; the rest say once, few, many or name a class of expanded clone.

TRBJ2-4,once,.,TRBV13,CASSLEGEDIQYF,TGTGCCAGCAGCTTAGAGGGGGAGGACATTCAGTACTTC
TRBJ1-5,.,TRBD1,TRBV6-6,CASTDPDRVNQPQHF,TGTGCCAGCACCGACCCGGACAGGGTCAATCAGCCCCAGCATTTT
TRBJ1-6,.,.,TRBV19,CASSIRDGDNSPLHF,TGTGCCAGTAGTATACGAGACGGAGATAATTCACCCCTCCACTTT
TRBJ2-7,once,.,TRBV6-6,CASSYHYSYEQYF,TGTGCCAGCAGTTACCATTACTCCTACGAGCAGTACTTC
TRBJ1-2,.,TRBD1,TRBV2,CASRGTATNYGYTF,TGTGCCAGTAGGGGGACAGCGACTAACTATGGCTACACCTTC
TRBJ2-2,.,.,TRBV30,CAWSVRGSGELFF,TGTGCCTGGAGTGTACGGGGGTCCGGGGAGCTGTTTTTT
TRBJ1-6,.,TRBD1,TRBV28,CASTSGGLQGAGNSPLHF,TGTGCCAGCACCTCGGGGGGGCTACAGGGGGCAGGAAATTCACCCCTCCACTTT
TRBJ2-5,.,.,TRBV6-6,CASTHSGGAETQYF,TGTGCCAGCACTCACTCTGGGGGCGCGGAGACCCAGTACTTC
TRBJ1-1,few,.,TRBV19,CASNSLNTEAFF,TGTGCCAGTAATTCATTGAACACTGAAGCTTTCTTT
TRBJ1-2,.,.,TRBV7-2,CASSQRRGTGNYGYTF,TGTGCCAGCAGCCAAAGGCGGGGCACGGGTAACTATGGCTACACCTTC
TRBJ2-3,once,.,TRBV6-5,CASSYSTSPDTQYF,TGTGCCAGCAGTTACTCGACTAGTCCAGATACGCAGTATTTT
TRBJ2-1,once,TRBD2,TRBV10-1,CASSESVSGDPLEFF,TGCGCCAGCAGTGAGTCGGTGAGCGGGGACCCATTAGAGTTCTTC
TRBJ2-1,.,.,TRBV11-2,CASSSLVWQNEQFF,TGTGCCAGCAGCTCCCTAGTGTGGCAGAATGAGCAGTTCTTC